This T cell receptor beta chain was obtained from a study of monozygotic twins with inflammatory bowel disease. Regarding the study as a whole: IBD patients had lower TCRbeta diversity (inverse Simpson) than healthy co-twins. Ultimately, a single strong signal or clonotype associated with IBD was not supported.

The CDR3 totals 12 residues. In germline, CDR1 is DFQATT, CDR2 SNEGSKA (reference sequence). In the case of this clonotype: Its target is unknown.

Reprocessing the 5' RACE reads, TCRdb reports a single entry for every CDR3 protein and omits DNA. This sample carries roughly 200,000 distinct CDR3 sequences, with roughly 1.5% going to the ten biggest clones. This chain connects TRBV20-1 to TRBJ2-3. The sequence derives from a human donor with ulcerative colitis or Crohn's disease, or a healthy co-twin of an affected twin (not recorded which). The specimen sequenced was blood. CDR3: CSAIGNTDTQYF.